The present T cell receptor (beta chain) was sequenced within a study of CD8+CD57+ T cells in acquired aplastic anemia. At the level of the study: CD4+ and CD8+ cells, once sorted, gave DNA averaging approximately 3 ug. Study results and limitations: Twenty-nine CD8+ CDR3 sequences were shared between patients and controls.

Comment on this clonotype: The antigen is unknown.

CDR3 and TCR beta VDJ profiling relied on genomic DNA as the template. One entry per CDR3 protein, called by TCRdb with MiXCR from the reads. Among some 200,000 distinct CDR3 sequences listed, almost 50% were seen once. Patients selected for sequencing had displayed CD8+CD57+ cell expansion by flow cytometry. Severe acquired aplastic anemia was present in all patients. This receptor was identified in a human donor with aplastic anemia. The material sequenced was sorted CD4+, CD8+, or CD8+CD57+ T cells (not recorded which) from PBMCs.

CDR3 loop: CASRMGQGAREKLFF. The DNA of the CDR3 is TGTGCCAGTAGAATGGGACAGGGGGCGAGGGAAAAACTGTTTTTT. The V and J genes are TRBV19 and TRBJ1-4, with 12 nucleotides matching TRBD1. The CDR3 loop spans 15 amino acids. The germline CDR1 and CDR2 sequences are LNHDA and SQIVND (reference sequence). The V segment lost 6 bases and the J segment 8 bases; nucleotides outside the gene matches: 7.